These 30 T cell receptor beta chains share one sample of origin, sequenced in a study of blood T cell repertoires in COVID-19. The data were produced by immunoSEQ multiplex PCR, yet TCRdb's version contains in-frame clones alone and is incomplete. The data hold some 530,000 clones, with around 85% observed a single time. The sample consisted of PBMCs or T cells enriched from blood (not recorded which). The receptors come from a woman aged 60-75 years who had recovered from COVID-19.

The rearrangement links TRBV10-3 to TRBJ2-7; TRBD2 is a possible D gene (5 bases). The CDR3 is 13 residues long. Trimming cost V 8 bases and J 2 bases, with 13 bases left between them. Germline CDR1 reads ENHRY; CDR2 reads SYGVKD. CDR3 sequence reads: CAIRDENTYEQYV. The CDR3 DNA is TGTGCCATCCGGGATGAAAACACCTACGAGCAGTACGTC.

The V and J genes are TRBV3-1 (or the pseudogene TRBV3-2) and TRBJ2-7; weak D call: TRBD2 (5 bases). Germline V lookup: CDR1 LGHDT, CDR2 YNNKEL (reference sequence). With 4 bases removed from V and 4 bases from J, the gap between germline ends came to 11 bases. The CDR3 runs 13 residues. The CDR3 DNA reads TGTGCCAGCAGCCTAGCGTCCGGGTACGAGCAGTACTTC. Residues: CASSLASGYEQYF.

V usage is TRBV12-5 and J usage is TRBJ2-2; D uncertain. In germline, CDR1 is LGHNT, CDR2 FRNRAP. V was cut by 7 bases and J by 3 bases, with 9 bases left in between. The CDR3 extends over 13 amino acids. In DNA form, the CDR3 reads TGTGCTAGTGCAGGCCTACACACCGGGGAGCTGTTTTTT. Residues: CASAGLHTGELFF.

The chain has TRBV19 and TRBJ1-1; D may be TRBD1 (6 bases). V lost 11 bases and J lost 6, with 13 bases in between. The CDR3 is made up of 11 amino acids. CDR1 and CDR2 from the germline V gene are LNHDA and SQIVND (reference sequence). CDR3 sequence: CAASGVSEAFF. CDR3 in DNA: TGTGCCGCCTCAGGGGTATCTGAAGCTTTCTTT.

The chain links TRBV30 to TRBJ2-2, with TRBD1 matching 7 bases. Germline lookup yields CDR1 GTSNPN and CDR2 SVGIG (reference sequence). The CDR3 is 14 amino acids. J gave up 6 bases and V 2 bases, and 6 bases lay outside the gene matches. The CDR3 coding sequence is TGTGCCTGGAGTACGACAGGGAGCTCCGGGGAGCTGTTTTTT. It codes for CAWSTTGSSGELFF. The variable domain in full, completed from reference TRBV30 and TRBJ2-2, reads SQTIHQWPATLVQPVGSPLSLECTVEGTSNPNLYWYRQAAGRGLQLLFYSVGIGQISSEVPQNLSASRPQDRQFILSSKKLLLSDSGFYLCAWSTTGSSGELFFGEGSRLTVL.

V is TRBV2 and J is TRBJ2-1; 7 positions match TRBD1. Trimming removed 7 bases from V and 3 bases from J; junction bases left unmatched: 6. Germline V CDR1 and CDR2: SNHLY, FYNNEI. The CDR3 length is 14 residues. The CDR3, as DNA: TGTGCCAGCAAAGAGGGGGCGGTCTACAATGAGCAGTTCTTC. Translating gives CASKEGAVYNEQFF.

This sequence joins TRBV6-5 and TRBJ1-1; D possibly corresponds to TRBD1 (5 bases). The V gene lost 3 bases and the J gene lost 5 bases, with 13 bases spanning the gap. The germline gives CDR1 MNHEY, CDR2 SVGAGI. The CDR3 extends over 14 amino acids. The CDR3: CASSYPGGGTEAFF. The CDR3 DNA sequence: TGTGCCAGCAGTTATCCCGGGGGAGGGACTGAAGCTTTCTTT.

This chain connects TRBV19 to TRBJ1-1, with D possibly being TRBD1 (5 bases). The CDR3 has 12 amino acids. V shed 8 bases and J shed 11 bases, with 18 bases lying between them. Germline V gene lookup returns CDR1 LNHDA and CDR2 SQIVND (reference sequence). The CDR3 nucleotides read TGTGCCAGTGGGGCAAGGGCCTATGGGGCTTTCTTT. This translates into CASGARAYGAFF.

The V and J genes are TRBV5-1 and TRBJ1-4; D unclear. This CDR3 comprises 13 residues. Trimming cost V 4 bases and J 4 bases, with 8 bases left between them. CDR1 and CDR2 (germline): SGHRS, YFSETQ. DNA of the CDR3: TGCGCCAGCAGCCCCGGAGGTAATGAAAAACTGTTTTTT. Translation: CASSPGGNEKLFF.

This chain connects TRBV2 to TRBJ2-2; D gene ambiguous. This CDR3 has 13 amino acids. The ends were cut back, 4 bases at V and 8 bases at J, with 11 bases in the middle. Germline CDR1 and CDR2: SNHLY and FYNNEI. The CDR3 coding sequence is TGTGCCAGCAGTGGGCCCAGTGCAGGGGAGCTGTTTTTT. Translated: CASSGPSAGELFF.

The chain joins TRBV27 to TRBJ1-2, with TRBD1 matching 8 bases. Germline CDR1 is MNHEY and CDR2 is SMNVEV (reference sequence). J gave up 2 bases and V 6 bases, and 8 bases lay outside the gene matches. The CDR3 extends over 15 amino acids. The CDR3: CASSSFGTGNYGYTF. The DNA of the CDR3 is TGTGCCAGCAGCTCTTTCGGGACAGGCAACTATGGCTACACCTTC.

V and J are TRBV28 and TRBJ2-7; 8 bases align to TRBD1. There are 16 residues in the CDR3. The V segment lost 5 bases and the J segment 0 bases; nucleotides outside the gene matches: 9. In germline, CDR1 is MDHEN, CDR2 SYDVKM. The CDR3 nucleotides are TGTGCCAGCAGTCTACTCCCCGGGACAGGCTCCTACGAGCAGTACTTC. Translating it yields CASSLLPGTGSYEQYF.

This clone occurred once. CDR3 bases: TGTGCCAGCAGCCAAGATGCTAGGGGCGAGACCAGGCAGCATTTT. Amino acid sequence: CASSQDARGETRQHF. The rearrangement joins TRBV4-2 to TRBJ1-5, with a tentative D call TRBD1 (5 bases). The V end lost 0 bases, the J end lost 13 bases, and 19 bases lay between the germline ends. Looked up from germline, CDR1 is LGHNA and CDR2 is YNFKEQ. This CDR3 is 15 amino acids long.

The chain links TRBV10-3 to TRBJ1-4; possible D gene TRBD1, 6 bases. The CDR3 spans 15 residues. The germline V gene encodes CDR1 ENHRY and CDR2 SYGVKD. Between the trimmed V and J ends, which lost 0 bases and 3 bases, there was a span of 8 bases. The DNA of the CDR3 is TGTGCCATCAGTGAGTCGAACAGGGCTAATGAAAAACTGTTTTTT. Amino acids: CAISESNRANEKLFF.

This chain joins TRBV11-2 and TRBJ2-7; D remains ambiguous. The V gene's germline CDR1 is SGHAT and CDR2 FQNNGV. V lost 4 bases and J 0 bases, leaving 10 bases between the germline ends. The CDR3 consists of 14 residues. CDR3 sequence reads: CASSSRSSSYEQYV. CDR3 nucleotide sequence: TGTGCCAGCAGCTCCCGCTCGAGCTCCTACGAGCAGTACGTC.

The chain recombines TRBV5-1 with TRBJ2-1; possibly TRBD1 for D (6 bases). The CDR3 consists of 14 residues. Germline lookup yields CDR1 SGHRS and CDR2 YFSETQ. With 3 bases removed from V and 9 bases from J, the gap between germline ends came to 16 bases. The CDR3 spells CASSSLTGGGEQFF. The CDR3 DNA follows: TGCGCCAGCAGCTCCCTGACAGGTGGAGGTGAGCAGTTCTTC.

The chain links TRBV7-9 to TRBJ1-1, with a possible D match to TRBD1 (5 bases). The V end was cut by 0 bases, the J end by 3 bases, with 8 bases between. The CDR3 runs to 14 residues. Per the germline V gene, CDR1 is SEHNR and CDR2 is FQNEAQ (reference sequence). The CDR3 DNA reads TGTGCCAGCAGCTTAGCGGGGACTTACACTGAAGCTTTCTTT. It codes for CASSLAGTYTEAFF.

The chain carries TRBV11-2 and TRBJ2-7, with D possibly matching TRBD2 (6 bases). The CDR3 loop spans 15 amino acids. V lost 6 bases, J lost 5 bases, and 20 bases lay in between. CDR1 and CDR2 (germline): SGHAT, FQNNGV. The CDR3 DNA follows: TGTGCCAGCAGTCCGACCGGGACTCCACTGGACGAGCAGTACTTC. Protein: CASSPTGTPLDEQYF. The full variable domain, rest sourced from reference TRBV11-2 and TRBJ2-7, is EAGVAQSPRYKIIEKRQSVAFWCNPISGHATLYWYQQILGQGPKLLIQFQNNGVVDDSQLPKDRFSAERLKGVDSTLKIQPAKLEDSAVYLCASSPTGTPLDEQYFGPGTRLTVT.

The chain is built from TRBV20-1 and TRBJ2-5; 7 positions match TRBD2. Germline trimming cut 3 bases from V and 5 bases from J; bases unmatched to any gene: 3. The CDR3 runs 12 residues. Per germline, CDR1 DFQATT and CDR2 SNEGSKA (reference sequence). The CDR3 protein is CSASQGGETQYF. The CDR3 bases are TGCAGTGCTAGTCAGGGAGGGGAGACCCAGTACTTC.

This chain uses TRBV10-3 with TRBJ2-5, with TRBD2 matching over 14 bases. The CDR3 consists of 18 residues. Unmatched junction bases numbered 14, after V lost 2 bases and J lost 9 bases. The germline V gene has CDR1 ENHRY and CDR2 SYGVKD. CDR3 sequence: CAISETNSGTSGGGAQYF. The CDR3 DNA reads as TGTGCCATCAGTGAGACAAATTCCGGGACTAGCGGGGGAGGGGCCCAGTACTTC.

This chain uses TRBV5-5 with TRBJ1-4; D is ambiguous. The V end lost 5 bases, the J end lost 4 bases, and 15 bases lay between the germline ends. CDR3 length equals 15 residues. CDR1 is SGHKS, CDR2 YYEKEE, per germline (reference sequence). The CDR3 bases are TGTGCCAGCAGTCCGGGGAGCAGCCTTAATGAAAAACTGTTTTTT. Its protein is CASSPGSSLNEKLFF.

This chain uses TRBV7-9 with TRBJ1-4; 12 bases are a match to TRBD1. V shed 0 bases, J shed 7 bases, and the junction held 3 bases outside the gene matches. From germline, CDR1 is SEHNR and CDR2 FQNEAQ (reference sequence). There are 16 residues in the CDR3. The CDR3 region is CASSLAGQGAFEKLFF. CDR3 bases: TGTGCCAGCAGCTTAGCGGGACAGGGGGCGTTTGAAAAACTGTTTTTT.

The chain recombines TRBV7-8 with TRBJ1-5; D not resolved. Germline assignment: CDR1 SGHVS and CDR2 FQNEAQ. This CDR3 has 14 residues. Trimming removed 5 bases from V and 5 bases from J, with 13 bases in between. CDR3 in amino acids: CASSPWRVDQPQHF. The CDR3 DNA reads as TGTGCCAGCAGCCCGTGGAGGGTGGATCAGCCCCAGCATTTT.

V and J are TRBV24-1 and TRBJ2-5; the D gene is possibly TRBD2 (6 bases). Trimming took off 1 base at V and 4 bases at J, with 15 bases between the two ends. Looked up from germline, CDR1 is KGHDR and CDR2 is SFDVKD. The CDR3 totals 16 residues. In DNA, the CDR3 is TGTGCCACCAGTGATTTAGATTCCCCGGAGGGAGAGACCCAGTACTTC. As protein: CATSDLDSPEGETQYF.

For this clone: The same CDR3 also results from other DNA sequences found in this sample. The V call is TRBV5-1, the J call TRBJ2-2; no clear D. CDR1 and CDR2 (germline): SGHRS, YFSETQ. CDR3 length equals 13 residues. Trimming took 4 bases from V and 1 from J, leaving 5 bases between them. CDR3 residues: CASSPGNTGELFF. In DNA form, the CDR3 reads TGCGCCAGCAGCCCGGGGAACACCGGGGAGCTGTTTTTT.

There are a few counts of this clone. V and J are TRBV5-4 and TRBJ1-6; D remains ambiguous. Germline CDR1 SGHNT, CDR2 YYREEE (reference sequence). CDR3 size: 14 residues. Trimming stripped 2 bases from V and 9 bases from J, with 12 bases between. CDR3 coding DNA: TGTGCCAGCAGCTTAGTGGGAGAGAGTTCACCCCTCCACTTT. Protein product: CASSLVGESSPLHF.

The V gene is TRBV19, the J gene TRBJ2-3, with 11 bases that match TRBD2. The V segment lost 7 bases and the J segment 2 bases; nucleotides outside the gene matches: 11. The V gene's germline CDR1 is LNHDA and CDR2 SQIVND (reference sequence). CDR3 size: 17 residues. DNA for the CDR3: TGTGCCAGTAAGGGTAGCGGGGGGGTTTCCCTCACAGATACGCAGTATTTT. Protein sequence: CASKGSGGVSLTDTQYF. The whole variable domain, remainder taken from reference TRBV19 and TRBJ2-3, is DGGITQSPKYLFRKEGQNVTLSCEQNLNHDAMYWYRQDPGQGLRLIYYSQIVNDFQKGDIAEGYSVSREKKESFPLTVTSAQKNPTAFYLCASKGSGGVSLTDTQYFGPGTRLTVL.

The V and J genes are TRBV2 and TRBJ1-5; D ambiguous. Germline loops: CDR1 SNHLY, CDR2 FYNNEI. CDR3 length: 11 amino acids. Trimming shortened V by 8 bases and J by 6 bases, and 8 bases separated the two germline ends. DNA of the CDR3: TGTGCCAGCGGCCGGGGTCAGCCCCAGCATTTT. It encodes CASGRGQPQHF.

This sequence joins TRBV14 and TRBJ1-1; no reliable D call. With 5 bases removed from V and 0 bases from J, the gap between germline ends came to 13 bases. In germline, CDR1 is SGHDN, CDR2 FVKESK. The CDR3 covers 15 residues. CDR3 region: CASSGRQDLNTEAFF. CDR3 coding DNA: TGTGCCAGCAGCGGGCGCCAGGACTTGAACACTGAAGCTTTCTTT.

This clone was seen only a few times. This chain connects TRBV21-1 to TRBJ2-7; the D call in the table, TRBD2, was not verified against the DNA. TRBV21-1 constitutes a pseudogene. The CDR3 totals 16 residues. The CDR3 nucleotides read TGTGCCAGCAGCTCGAGGGCCGGGCCCGTCCATTTTGAGCAGTACTTC. This sequence encodes CASSSRAGPVHFEQYF.